This T cell receptor (beta chain) originates from a study of T cells in Graves' hyperthyroidism and ophthalmopathy. Amplification targeted TCR beta CDR3 regions from RNA transcripts. In the first-round RT-PCR of the TCR CDR3, the HTBI primer set was used. TCRdb used MiXCR to reprocess the multiplex PCR reads, holding one entry per CDR3 protein. The sample has over 300,000 distinct CDR3 sequences; about 14% are singletons. Study findings and constraints: The model anticipated ophthalmopathy a median around 6 months pre-onset. Most expanded thyroid clonotypes above 0.001 recurred in blood. A model using 13 V-J features told ophthalmopathy apart from stable hyperthyroidism.

Of note for this clonotype: Its antigen is unknown.

The sequencing sample was made of blood. This receptor was obtained from a woman aged 55-69 years with Graves' hyperthyroidism.

The CDR3 protein is CASSLAPLGLNTEAFF. The CDR3 DNA sequence: TGTGCCAGCAGCTTAGCGCCCCTAGGGCTGAACACTGAAGCTTTCTTT. The V and J genes are TRBV7-8 and TRBJ1-1; D gene ambiguous. This CDR3 contains 16 residues. V was clipped by 0 bases and J by 0 bases, with 11 bases between them. Germline CDR1 is SGHVS and CDR2 is FQNEAQ.